A single sample gave rise to the 5 T cell receptor beta chains below, sequenced in a study of response to subunit inactivated influenza vaccine. In TCRdb, the RT-PCR reads were re-called with MiXCR into one record per CDR3 protein. Altogether about 780,000 distinct CDR3 sequences are present, approximately 17% being singletons, with the ten largest covering about a tenth. The starting material was PBMCs from blood, obtained around 5 days after vaccination. The receptors originated from a man between 50 and 59 years old who received an inactivated influenza vaccine.

The V gene is TRBV3-1, the J gene TRBJ1-6; no reliable D call. The CDR3 runs to 15 residues. The V gene lost 0 bases and the J gene lost 11 bases, with 14 bases spanning the gap. Germline V gene data show CDR1 as LGHDT and CDR2 as YNNKEL (reference sequence). The chain's CDR3 is CASSQDYFSGAPLHF. The CDR3 DNA reads as TGTGCCAGCAGCCAAGATTACTTCTCCGGGGCACCCCTCCACTTT.

This clonotype has a count of ten or more. The DNA of the CDR3 is TGTGCCAGCAGCGGACAGGGATCCAATTCACCCCTCCACTTT. This encodes CASSGQGSNSPLHF. The rearrangement uses TRBV9 and TRBJ1-6; 7 bases line up with TRBD1. The germline V gene has CDR1 SGDLS and CDR2 YYNGEE. The CDR3 sequence is 14 residues long. V gave up 3 bases and J gave up 7 bases; unmatched junction bases: 4.

The chain has TRBV12-3 or TRBV12-4 and TRBJ1-2; TRBD1 is a possible D gene (5 bases). The V and J ends lost 5 bases and 5 bases respectively, with 15 bases between them. The CDR3 is 14 residues long. The CDR3 loop is CASSPVGTEYGYTF. In DNA form, the CDR3 reads TGTGCCAGCAGTCCAGTAGGGACTGAGTATGGCTACACCTTC.

The CDR3 spells CASSLAGAGNIQYF. CDR3 sequence (DNA): TGTGCCAGCAGCTTAGCCGGGGCCGGAAACATTCAGTACTTC. The rearrangement links TRBV7-2 to TRBJ2-4; D assignment may be TRBD1 or TRBD2 (5 bases each). Trimming removed 0 bases at V and 6 bases at J, with 9 bases between. The V gene's germline CDR1 is SGHTA and CDR2 FQGNSA. This CDR3 has 14 residues.

The chain links TRBV27 to TRBJ2-1; weak D call: TRBD1 (6 bases). Germline assignment: CDR1 MNHEY and CDR2 SMNVEV (reference sequence). The CDR3 consists of 17 residues. V lost 5 bases, J lost 9 bases, and 26 bases lay in between. The CDR3 nucleotides read TGTGCCAGCAGTCTCGAGGTGGATTCGGGACACCCCGGTGAGCAGTTCTTC. Protein sequence: CASSLEVDSGHPGEQFF.